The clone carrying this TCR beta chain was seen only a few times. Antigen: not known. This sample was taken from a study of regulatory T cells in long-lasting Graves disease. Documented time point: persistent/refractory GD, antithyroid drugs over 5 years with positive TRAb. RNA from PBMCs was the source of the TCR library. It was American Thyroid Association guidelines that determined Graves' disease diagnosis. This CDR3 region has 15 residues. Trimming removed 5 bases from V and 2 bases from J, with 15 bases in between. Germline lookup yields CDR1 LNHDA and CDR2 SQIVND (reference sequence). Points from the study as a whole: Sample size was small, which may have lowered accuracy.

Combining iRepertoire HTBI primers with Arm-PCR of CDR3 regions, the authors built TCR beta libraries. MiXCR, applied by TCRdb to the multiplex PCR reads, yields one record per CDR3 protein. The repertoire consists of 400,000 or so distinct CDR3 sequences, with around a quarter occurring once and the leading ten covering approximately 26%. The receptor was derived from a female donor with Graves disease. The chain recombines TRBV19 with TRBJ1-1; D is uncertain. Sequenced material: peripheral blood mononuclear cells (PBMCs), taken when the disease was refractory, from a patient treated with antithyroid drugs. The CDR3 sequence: CASSPWAEPNTEAFF. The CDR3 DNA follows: TGTGCCAGTAGTCCCTGGGCCGAACCTAACACTGAAGCTTTCTTT.